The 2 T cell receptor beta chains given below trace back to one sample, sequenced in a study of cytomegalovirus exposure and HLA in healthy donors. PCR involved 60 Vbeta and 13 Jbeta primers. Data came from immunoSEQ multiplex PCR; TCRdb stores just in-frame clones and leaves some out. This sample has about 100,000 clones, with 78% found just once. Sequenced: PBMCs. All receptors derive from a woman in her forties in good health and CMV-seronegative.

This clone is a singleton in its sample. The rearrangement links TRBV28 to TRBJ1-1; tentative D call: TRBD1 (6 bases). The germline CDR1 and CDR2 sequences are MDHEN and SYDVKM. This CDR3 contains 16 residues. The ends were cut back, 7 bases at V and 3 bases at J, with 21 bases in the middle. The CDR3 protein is CASNNRDLRGHTEAFF. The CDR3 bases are TGTGCCAGCAATAACAGGGATCTAAGAGGGCACACTGAAGCTTTCTTT.

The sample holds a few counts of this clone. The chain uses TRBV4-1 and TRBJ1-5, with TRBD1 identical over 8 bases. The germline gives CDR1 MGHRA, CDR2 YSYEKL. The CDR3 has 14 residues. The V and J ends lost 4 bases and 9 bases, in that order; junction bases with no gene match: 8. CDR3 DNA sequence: TGCGCCAGCAGCCGATGGGACAGGATCATGCCCCAGCATTTT. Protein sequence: CASSRWDRIMPQHF.